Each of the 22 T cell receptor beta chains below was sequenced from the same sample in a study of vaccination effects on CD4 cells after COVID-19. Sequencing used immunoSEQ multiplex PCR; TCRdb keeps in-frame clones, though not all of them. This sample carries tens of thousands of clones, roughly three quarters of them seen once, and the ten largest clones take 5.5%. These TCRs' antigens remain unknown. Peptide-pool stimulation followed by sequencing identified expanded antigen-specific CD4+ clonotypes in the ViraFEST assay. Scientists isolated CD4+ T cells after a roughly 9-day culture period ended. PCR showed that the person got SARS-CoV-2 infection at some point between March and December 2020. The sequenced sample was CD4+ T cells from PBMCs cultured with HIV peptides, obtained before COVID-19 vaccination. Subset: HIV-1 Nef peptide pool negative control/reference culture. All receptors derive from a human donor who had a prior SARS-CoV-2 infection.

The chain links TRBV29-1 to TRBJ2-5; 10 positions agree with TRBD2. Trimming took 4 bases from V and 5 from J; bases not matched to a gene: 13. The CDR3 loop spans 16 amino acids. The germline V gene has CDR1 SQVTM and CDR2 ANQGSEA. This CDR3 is CSVVGALAGAEETQYF. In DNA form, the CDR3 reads TGCAGCGTTGTAGGGGCGCTAGCGGGAGCGGAGGAGACCCAGTACTTC.

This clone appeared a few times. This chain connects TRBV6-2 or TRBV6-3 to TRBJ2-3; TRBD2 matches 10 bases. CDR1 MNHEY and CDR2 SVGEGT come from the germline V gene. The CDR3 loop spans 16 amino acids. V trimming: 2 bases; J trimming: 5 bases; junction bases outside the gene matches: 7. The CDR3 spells CASSYGAGGHEDTQYF. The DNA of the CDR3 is TGTGCCAGCAGTTACGGAGCGGGAGGGCATGAAGATACGCAGTATTTT.

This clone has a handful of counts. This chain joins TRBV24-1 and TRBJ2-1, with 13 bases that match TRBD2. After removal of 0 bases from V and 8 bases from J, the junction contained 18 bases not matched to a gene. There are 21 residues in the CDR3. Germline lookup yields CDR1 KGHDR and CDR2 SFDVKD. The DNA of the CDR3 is TGTGCCACCAGTGATTTGCCCACTGAGTTAAGACTAGCGGGAGGTAGGGATGAGCAGTTCTTC. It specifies CATSDLPTELRLAGGRDEQFF.

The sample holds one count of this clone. Here the CDR3 DNA reads TGTGCCAGCAGTGACCGACAGGGTTCTAATGAAAAACTGTTTTTT. Its protein product is CASSDRQGSNEKLFF. The chain links TRBV2 to TRBJ1-4; 7 bases align to TRBD1. The CDR3 sequence is 15 residues long. Per germline, CDR1 SNHLY and CDR2 FYNNEI. Losses at the gene ends were 3 bases for V and 3 bases for J; bases not matched to a gene: 4.

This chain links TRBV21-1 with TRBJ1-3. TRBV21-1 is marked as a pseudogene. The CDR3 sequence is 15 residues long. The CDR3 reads CASSPKGGSGNTIYF. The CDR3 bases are TGTGCCAGCAGCCCGAAGGGGGGCTCTGGAAACACCATATATTTT.

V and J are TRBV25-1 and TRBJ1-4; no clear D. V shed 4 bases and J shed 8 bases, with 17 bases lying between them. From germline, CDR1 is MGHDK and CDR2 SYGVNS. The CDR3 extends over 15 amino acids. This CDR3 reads CASSVISPPGEKLFF. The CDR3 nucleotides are TGTGCCAGCAGTGTCATAAGTCCGCCCGGAGAAAAACTGTTTTTT.

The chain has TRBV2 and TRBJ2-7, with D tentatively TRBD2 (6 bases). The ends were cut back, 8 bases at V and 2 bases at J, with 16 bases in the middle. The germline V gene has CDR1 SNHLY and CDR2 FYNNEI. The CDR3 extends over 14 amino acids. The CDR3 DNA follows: TGTGCCAGCGTCCGGGAGACAGCTGCCTACGAGCAGTACTTC. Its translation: CASVRETAAYEQYF.

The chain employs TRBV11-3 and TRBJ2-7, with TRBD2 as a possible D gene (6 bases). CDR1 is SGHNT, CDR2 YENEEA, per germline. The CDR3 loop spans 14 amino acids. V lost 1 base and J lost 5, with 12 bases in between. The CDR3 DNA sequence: TGTGCCAGCAGCTTAGCCGGGACTTCCCACGAGCAGTACTTC. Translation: CASSLAGTSHEQYF.

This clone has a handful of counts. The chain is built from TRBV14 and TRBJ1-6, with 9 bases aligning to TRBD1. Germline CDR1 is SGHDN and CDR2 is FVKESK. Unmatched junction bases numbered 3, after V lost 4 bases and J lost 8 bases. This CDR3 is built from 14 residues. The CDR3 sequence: CASSPGQGDSPLHF. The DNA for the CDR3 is TGTGCCAGCAGCCCGGGACAGGGTGATTCACCCCTCCACTTT.

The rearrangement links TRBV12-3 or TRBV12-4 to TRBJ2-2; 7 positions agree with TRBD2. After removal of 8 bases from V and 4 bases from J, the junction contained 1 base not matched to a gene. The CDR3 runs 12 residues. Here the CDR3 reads CASRGGTGELFF. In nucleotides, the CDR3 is TGTGCCAGCCGCGGGGGCACCGGGGAGCTGTTTTTT.

The CDR3 sequence: CASSLQWADTQYF. The CDR3 coding sequence is TGTGCCAGCAGCTTACAGTGGGCAGATACGCAGTATTTT. V is TRBV13 and J is TRBJ2-3; D gene unclear. The CDR3 consists of 13 residues. With 2 bases removed from V and 4 bases from J, the gap between germline ends came to 7 bases. Germline values: CDR1 PRHDT, CDR2 FYEKMQ (reference sequence).

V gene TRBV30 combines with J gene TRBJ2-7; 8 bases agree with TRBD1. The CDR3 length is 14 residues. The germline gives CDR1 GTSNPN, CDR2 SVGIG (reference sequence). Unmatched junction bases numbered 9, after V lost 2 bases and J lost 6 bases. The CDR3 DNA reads TGTGCCTGGAGTCCCGGACAGGGACCGACCGAGCAGTACTTC. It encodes CAWSPGQGPTEQYF. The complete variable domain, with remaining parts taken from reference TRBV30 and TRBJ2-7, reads SQTIHQWPATLVQPVGSPLSLECTVEGTSNPNLYWYRQAAGRGLQLLFYSVGIGQISSEVPQNLSASRPQDRQFILSSKKLLLSDSGFYLCAWSPGQGPTEQYFGPGTRLTVT.

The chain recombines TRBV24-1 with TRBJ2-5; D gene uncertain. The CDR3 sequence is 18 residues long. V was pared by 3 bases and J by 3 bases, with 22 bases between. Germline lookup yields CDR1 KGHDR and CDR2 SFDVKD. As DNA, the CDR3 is TGTGCCACCAGTGATCCCGAAGCCGGGTCAAATTATGAAGAGACCCAGTACTTC. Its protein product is CATSDPEAGSNYEETQYF.

The CDR3: CAWSREGNGNTIYF. The CDR3 DNA is TGTGCCTGGAGTAGGGAGGGAAATGGAAACACCATATATTTT. This chain joins TRBV30 and TRBJ1-3; D not certain. CDR1 is GTSNPN and CDR2 is SVGIG in the germline V gene (reference sequence). The CDR3 runs 14 residues. Trimming removed 2 bases from V and 3 bases from J, with 11 bases in between.

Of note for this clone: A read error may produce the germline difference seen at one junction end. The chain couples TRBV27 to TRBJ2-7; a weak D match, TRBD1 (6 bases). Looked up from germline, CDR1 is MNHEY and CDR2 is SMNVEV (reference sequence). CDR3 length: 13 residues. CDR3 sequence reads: CASSLNGQSPRCF. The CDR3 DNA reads TGTGCCAGCAGTTTAAACGGACAGAGCCCTAGGTGCTTC.

CDR3 sequence reads: CAISESLLSDYGYTF. CDR3 in DNA: TGTGCCATCAGTGAGTCGCTGCTATCTGATTATGGCTACACCTTC. This chain joins TRBV10-3 and TRBJ1-2; D remains unclear. Germline V lookup: CDR1 ENHRY, CDR2 SYGVKD. This CDR3 is 15 amino acids long. V was cut by 0 bases and J by 5 bases, with 13 bases left in between.

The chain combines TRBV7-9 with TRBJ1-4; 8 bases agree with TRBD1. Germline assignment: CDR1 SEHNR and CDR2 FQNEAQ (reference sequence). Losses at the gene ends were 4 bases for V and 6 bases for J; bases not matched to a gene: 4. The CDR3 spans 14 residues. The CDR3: CASSWTGTDEKLFF. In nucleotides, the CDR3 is TGTGCCAGCAGCTGGACAGGGACGGATGAAAAACTGTTTTTT. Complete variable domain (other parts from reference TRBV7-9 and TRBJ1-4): DTGVSQNPRHKITKRGQNVTFRCDPISEHNRLYWYRQTLGQGPEFLTYFQNEAQLEKSRLLSDRFSAERPKGSFSTLEIQRTEQGDSAMYLCASSWTGTDEKLFFGSGTQLSVL.

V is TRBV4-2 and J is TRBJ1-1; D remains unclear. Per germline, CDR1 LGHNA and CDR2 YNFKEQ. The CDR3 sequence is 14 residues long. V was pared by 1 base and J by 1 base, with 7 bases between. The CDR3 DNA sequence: TGTGCCAGCAGCCAAGGTTCCGGGAACACTGAAGCTTTCTTT. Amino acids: CASSQGSGNTEAFF.

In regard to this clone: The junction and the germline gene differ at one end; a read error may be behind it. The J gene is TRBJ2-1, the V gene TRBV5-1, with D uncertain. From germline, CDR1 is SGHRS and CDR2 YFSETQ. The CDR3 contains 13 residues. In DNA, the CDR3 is TGCGCCACCAGCCCGGGCTCCGCCCAAGGGCAGTTCTTC. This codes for CATSPGSAQGQFF.

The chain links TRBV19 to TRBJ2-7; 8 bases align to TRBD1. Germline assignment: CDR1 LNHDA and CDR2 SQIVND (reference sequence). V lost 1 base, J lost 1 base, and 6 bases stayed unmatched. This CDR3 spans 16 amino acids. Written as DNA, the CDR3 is TGTGCCAGTAGTATAGTAGGGGACAGGCGTTCCTACGAGCAGTACTTC. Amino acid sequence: CASSIVGDRRSYEQYF.

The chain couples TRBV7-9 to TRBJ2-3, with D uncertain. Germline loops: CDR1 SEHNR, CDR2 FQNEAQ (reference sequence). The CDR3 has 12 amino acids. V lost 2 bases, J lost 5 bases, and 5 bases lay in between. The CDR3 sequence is CASSLSRDTQYF. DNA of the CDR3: TGTGCCAGCAGCTTAAGTCGAGATACGCAGTATTTT.

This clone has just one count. The CDR3 is CASSLAASYEQYF. The CDR3 bases are TGTGCCAGCAGCTTGGCCGCCTCCTACGAGCAGTACTTC. The chain joins TRBV5-4 to TRBJ2-7; no reliable D call. The V gene lost 0 bases and the J gene lost 0 bases, with 4 bases spanning the gap. The CDR3 consists of 13 residues. Looked up from germline, CDR1 is SGHNT and CDR2 is YYREEE (reference sequence).